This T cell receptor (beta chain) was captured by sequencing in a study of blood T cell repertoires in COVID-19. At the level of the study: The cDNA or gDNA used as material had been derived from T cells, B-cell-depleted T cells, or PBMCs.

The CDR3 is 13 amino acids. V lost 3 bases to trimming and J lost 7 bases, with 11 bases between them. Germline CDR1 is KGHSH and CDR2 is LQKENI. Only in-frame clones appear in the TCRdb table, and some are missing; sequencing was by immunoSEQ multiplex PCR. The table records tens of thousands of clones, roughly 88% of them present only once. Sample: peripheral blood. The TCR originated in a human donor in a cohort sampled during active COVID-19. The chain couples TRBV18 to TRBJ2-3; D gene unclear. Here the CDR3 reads CASSPPTLNTQYF. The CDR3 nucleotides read TGTGCCAGCTCACCGCCCACTCTGAATACGCAGTATTTT. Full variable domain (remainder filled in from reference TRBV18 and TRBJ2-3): NAGVMQNPRHLVRRRGQEARLRCSPMKGHSHVYWYRQLPEEGLKFMVYLQKENIIDESGMPKERFSAEFPKEGPSILRIQQVVRGDSAAYFCASSPPTLNTQYFGPGTRLTVL.